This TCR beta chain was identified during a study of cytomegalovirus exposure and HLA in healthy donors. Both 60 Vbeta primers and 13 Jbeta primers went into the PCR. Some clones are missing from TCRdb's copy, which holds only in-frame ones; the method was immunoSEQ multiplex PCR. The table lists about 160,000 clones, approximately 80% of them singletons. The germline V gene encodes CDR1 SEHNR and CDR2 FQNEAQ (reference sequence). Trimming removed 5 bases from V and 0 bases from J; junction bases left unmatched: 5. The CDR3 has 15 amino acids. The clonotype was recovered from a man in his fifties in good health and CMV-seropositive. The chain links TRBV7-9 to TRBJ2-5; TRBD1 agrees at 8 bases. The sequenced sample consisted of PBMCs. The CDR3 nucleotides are TGTGCCAGCAGCGACGACAGGGGCTACCAAGAGACCCAGTACTTC. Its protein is CASSDDRGYQETQYF.